This TCR beta chain was recovered during a study of blood T cells in healthy people across ages (dated by TCRdb to the mid-2010s). Notes on the research overall: In model experiments, template switching captured roughly one uniquely barcoded TCR beta cDNA molecule for every two T cells. The donors were divided into four age groups: young (average around 16 years), middle-aged (under 40), aged (approximately 62) and long-lived (about 90). Two additional independent replicas of 1 million unique cDNA reads from the same blood draw were analyzed for two donors (one aged 18 to 30 and one aged 80 or older). Using deep sequencing normalized with unique cDNA molecular identifiers, the study measured how TCR beta repertoire diversity changes with age. To avoid experimental bias, donors of different ages were distributed randomly across sequencing lanes. The investigation overall reported the following: Compared with the aged group, the long-lived group had more naive CD4+ T cells, fewer expanded clones and increased TCR diversity, a pattern suggesting age selection. Since profiling was done on bulk unsorted PBMCs, naive and antigen-experienced compartments could not be conclusively compared. Estimates of total diversity based on one million sequenced T cells were regarded as lower bounds and as underestimates. As age increased, observed TCR beta diversity per million T cells dropped in a roughly linear way, and a significant reduction was already evident by age roughly 36. The CMV infection status of donors was not known, potentially confounding age-related changes in expanded clonotypes. The percentage of naive T cells measured by flow cytometry correlated strongly with observed TCR beta diversity.

V is shortened by 4 bases, J by 1 base, and the region joining them spans 13 bases. The germline V gene provides CDR1 KGHDR and CDR2 SFDVKD. From its cysteine to its phenylalanine, the CDR3 spans 16 amino acids. Left in the record is the CDR3 DNA by itself, 48 bases read in frame from the first base. Library construction relied on 5' RACE. TCRdb names Illumina HiSeq 2500 as the instrument used. A second PCR of about 7 to 12 cycles was performed with a sample-barcoded 5' primer and a J-beta primer mix. Each TCR beta cDNA molecule received a unique molecular identifier from a template-switch 5' adaptor carrying 12 random nucleotides. At least 2.5 million CDR3-containing paired-end reads were obtained from each sample. First-strand cDNA synthesis was performed from all RNA using the Mint cDNA synthesis kit, with priming by a TRBC-specific oligonucleotide. After uracil-DNA glycosylase treatment, a first 18-cycle PCR used universal primers M1SS and BC2_uni_R on all cDNA. The authors' analysis ran thus. Normalization of each sample was performed by random selection of 1 million high-quality reads, each carrying a distinct molecular identifier. Instead of being binned into consensus sequences, reads with shared molecular identifiers were discarded. CDR3 identification, clonotype clustering and error correction used MiTCR with a Q25 quality threshold and the strictest error-elimination algorithm. A nonparametric unseen species model using Euler transformation provided a lower-bound estimate of total TCR beta diversity. TCRdb's own reprocessing of the public reads used fastp at Q25 and MiXCR and kept productive beta chains. Here each entry gathers all rows of one CDR3 protein and keeps the most common genes and DNA. Here the V and J calls rest on TCRdb's processing, not on the authors' analysis. Present in this sample are 850,000 to 950,000 distinct CDR3 sequences, less than 35% of which were seen just once. The ten largest make up 15% to 20% of the sample.

This clonotype was recorded at least ten times. Its antigen is not yet known. Base qualities are not provided; no much larger clone lies one nucleotide away. The approximately 41 donors, aged about 6 to 90 years, were systemically healthy Caucasian individuals from Russia. Around 10 milliliters of peripheral blood were collected from each donor into EDTA-treated Vacutainer tubes. Ficoll-Paque density-gradient centrifugation was used to isolate PBMCs, with at least 7 million per sample. Total RNA, at least 6 micrograms per sample, was extracted from PBMCs with Trizol reagent. For every donor, flow cytometry on a PBMC aliquot measured the percentage of naive CD45RAhigh/CD27high T cells.

The receptor was isolated from a woman of 80 years or more in good health. Sequencing was carried out using blood. Rearrangement joined TRBV24-1 to TRBJ2-1, with TRBD2 tentatively as D gene (5 bases match). The sequenced DNA: TGTGCCACCAGTGACACCTCGGGAATTTCCTACAATGAGCAGTTCTTC. This is translated as CATSDTSGISYNEQFF.